The 29 T cell receptor beta chains given below trace back to one sample, sequenced in a study of shared clonotypes between healthy human individuals. Using immunoSEQ multiplex PCR, the repertoire was profiled, and TCRdb retains in-frame clones only, with some absent. The sample holds some 2,500,000 clones, approximately 93% seen once. Material for sequencing was naive CD4+ T cells from PBMCs. As to subset: CD45RA+ positively selected. These receptors originate from a man younger than 35 in good health. Some clones in this sample may be carry-over from other donors' samples.

The gene calls are TRBV5-1 and TRBJ2-7, with 10 bases aligning to TRBD1. This CDR3 has 17 amino acids. The germline V gene has CDR1 SGHRS and CDR2 YFSETQ. Trimming removed 0 bases from V and 2 bases from J; junction bases left unmatched: 8. CDR3 region: CASSLANRDRGTYEQYF. CDR3 DNA: TGCGCCAGCAGCTTGGCAAACCGGGACAGGGGTACCTACGAGCAGTACTTC. The full variable domain, rest sourced from reference TRBV5-1 and TRBJ2-7, is KAGVTQTPRYLIKTRGQQVTLSCSPISGHRSVSWYQQTPGQGLQFLFEYFSETQRNKGNFPGRFSGRQFSNSRSEMNVSTLELGDSALYLCASSLANRDRGTYEQYFGPGTRLTVT.

This rearrangement joins TRBV6-1 to TRBJ1-6; TRBD1 agrees at 8 bases. The CDR3 runs 15 residues. The germline gives CDR1 MNHNS, CDR2 SASEGT. J lost 8 bases, V lost 8 bases, and 11 bases had no gene match. The CDR3 spells CASLRRDRWYSPLHF. DNA for the CDR3: TGTGCCAGCCTAAGAAGGGACAGGTGGTATTCACCCCTCCACTTT.

The V call is TRBV28, the J call TRBJ2-5, with D unresolved. Per the germline V gene, CDR1 is MDHEN and CDR2 is SYDVKM. Trimming took 9 bases from V and 0 from J, leaving 8 bases between them. The CDR3 sequence is 12 residues long. CDR3 sequence: CASQSYQETQYF. CDR3 nucleotides: TGTGCCAGTCAGTCATACCAAGAGACCCAGTACTTC.

The chain joins TRBV2 to TRBJ1-2; a possible D gene is TRBD1 (5 bases). V dropped 1 base and J dropped 8 bases, with 14 bases sitting between them. Germline V gives CDR1 SNHLY, CDR2 FYNNEI. The CDR3 sequence is 14 residues long. This CDR3 reads CASSEGSQGRGYTF. The CDR3 DNA is TGTGCCAGCAGTGAAGGGTCCCAGGGTCGAGGCTACACCTTC.

This clone has just one count. The chain couples TRBV9 to TRBJ2-7; 9 bases are a match to TRBD2. V was clipped by 0 bases and J by 4 bases; unmatched bases: 5. This CDR3 region has 15 residues. Germline CDR1 and CDR2: SGDLS and YYNGEE. The CDR3 is CASSVGPSGTYEQYF. Written as DNA, the CDR3 is TGTGCCAGCAGCGTAGGTCCTAGCGGGACGTACGAGCAGTACTTC.

The chain is built from TRBV19 and TRBJ1-6, with 10 bases lining up with TRBD1. V was clipped by 5 bases and J by 14 bases; unmatched bases: 9. The CDR3 loop spans 14 amino acids. CDR1 LNHDA and CDR2 SQIVND come from the germline V gene (reference sequence). DNA for the CDR3: TGTGCCAGTAGTCGGGACAGGGGTTTCCCAACCCTCCACTTT. Translation: CASSRDRGFPTLHF. The full variable domain, completed using reference TRBV19 and TRBJ1-6, is DGGITQSPKYLFRKEGQNVTLSCEQNLNHDAMYWYRQDPGQGLRLIYYSQIVNDFQKGDIAEGYSVSREKKESFPLTVTSAQKNPTAFYLCASSRDRGFPTLHFGNGTRLTVT.

This chain connects TRBV2 to TRBJ2-3; 10 bases line up with TRBD2. With 0 bases clipped from V and 6 bases from J, the junction kept 3 bases outside the gene matches. This CDR3 comprises 15 residues. CDR1 and CDR2 from the germline V gene are SNHLY and FYNNEI. CDR3 nucleotide sequence: TGTGCCAGCAGTGAAGCGGGACTAGCGATGGATACGCAGTATTTT. As protein: CASSEAGLAMDTQYF.

The rearrangement links TRBV5-8 to TRBJ1-4; TRBD1 matches at 9 bases. The CDR3 length is 13 residues. Germline values: CDR1 SGHTS, CDR2 YDEGEE. V dropped 4 bases and J dropped 7; count of bases not matched to a gene: 2. This CDR3 reads CASSRDRVEKLFF. In DNA form, the CDR3 reads TGTGCCAGCAGCCGGGACAGGGTTGAAAAACTGTTTTTT.

This chain links TRBV2 with TRBJ2-7, with D tentatively TRBD1 (6 bases). This CDR3 has 16 residues. V lost 8 bases, J lost 2 bases, and 22 bases lay in between. Germline V lookup: CDR1 SNHLY, CDR2 FYNNEI. The CDR3 loop is CASGFPLQGQTYEQYF. In DNA, the CDR3 is TGTGCCAGCGGATTCCCACTTCAGGGGCAGACCTACGAGCAGTACTTC. Together with reference TRBV2 and TRBJ2-7, the CDR3 gives the full variable domain: EPEVTQTPSHQVTQMGQEVILRCVPISNHLYFYWYRQILGQKVEFLVSFYNNEISEKSEIFDDQFSVERPDGSNFTLKIRSTKLEDSAMYFCASGFPLQGQTYEQYFGPGTRLTVT.

CDR3 in amino acids: CASSWGVGPSPYNEQFF. The CDR3 nucleotides are TGCGCCAGCAGCTGGGGCGTGGGGCCTAGCCCCTACAATGAGCAGTTCTTC. This sequence joins TRBV5-1 and TRBJ2-1, with D possibly being TRBD1 or TRBD2 (5 bases each). Trimming removed 3 bases from V and 2 bases from J, with 18 bases in between. This CDR3 comprises 17 residues. The germline V gene has CDR1 SGHRS and CDR2 YFSETQ.

The CDR3 coding sequence is TGTGCCAGCAGCTACAATCCTGGGGCCAACGTCCTGACTTTC. Translation gives CASSYNPGANVLTF. The J gene is TRBJ2-6, the V gene TRBV11-1; no clear D. This CDR3 region has 14 residues. CDR1 is SGHAT and CDR2 is FQDESV in the germline V gene (reference sequence). Deletions cut 4 bases from V and 2 bases from J, with 6 bases between.

The chain combines TRBV5-1 with TRBJ2-3; 8 bases map to TRBD2. The germline CDR1 and CDR2 sequences are SGHRS and YFSETQ. The CDR3 extends over 15 amino acids. Trimming took 2 bases from V and 2 from J; bases not matched to a gene: 4. CDR3 in amino acids: CASSLLAAHTDTQYF. For the CDR3, the DNA is TGCGCCAGCAGCTTACTAGCGGCCCACACAGATACGCAGTATTTT.

The chain recombines TRBV28 with TRBJ1-5, with D unclear. Trimming shortened V by 6 bases and J by 2 bases, and 8 bases separated the two germline ends. This CDR3 is built from 13 residues. From germline, CDR1 is MDHEN and CDR2 SYDVKM. This chain's CDR3 is CASRGDGNQPQHF. In nucleotides, the CDR3 is TGTGCCAGCAGGGGTGATGGCAATCAGCCCCAGCATTTT.

The chain recombines TRBV5-4 with TRBJ2-5; a weak D match, TRBD2 (6 bases). Germline loops: CDR1 SGHNT, CDR2 YYREEE (reference sequence). The CDR3 runs to 13 residues. The V end was cut by 4 bases, the J end by 3 bases, with 10 bases between. Here the CDR3 reads CASSAGPEETQYF. The CDR3 nucleotides read TGTGCCAGCAGCGCGGGGCCGGAAGAGACCCAGTACTTC.

This clone was seen only once. This chain joins TRBV7-7 and TRBJ2-1; D is unresolved. Trimming took 1 base from V and 9 from J, leaving 10 bases between them. Germline V gives CDR1 SSHAT, CDR2 FNYEAQ (reference sequence). The CDR3 totals 13 residues. CDR3 sequence: CASSLESSGEQFF. The CDR3 bases are TGTGCCAGCAGCTTAGAGAGTAGTGGTGAGCAGTTCTTC.

This clone has just a few counts. This chain joins TRBV18 and TRBJ1-2; D call uncertain. The CDR3 covers 14 residues. V was cut by 1 base and J by 3 bases, with 9 bases left in between. The germline CDR1 and CDR2 sequences are KGHSH and LQKENI. The CDR3 loop is CASSPRVDYYGYTF. The CDR3 DNA sequence: TGTGCCAGCTCACCACGAGTAGACTACTATGGCTACACCTTC.

CDR3 region: CASSYLSPAYNEQFF. The CDR3 region has the DNA TGTGCCAGCAGTTACTTAAGTCCTGCTTACAATGAGCAGTTCTTC. This rearrangement joins TRBV6-6 to TRBJ2-1; D uncertain. Trimming pared 1 base from V and 4 bases from J, leaving 11 bases between. Per the germline V gene, CDR1 is MNHNY and CDR2 is SVGAGI (reference sequence). The CDR3 has 15 amino acids.

The gene calls are TRBV7-2 and TRBJ2-5; D gene uncertain. V was pared by 2 bases and J by 5 bases, with 3 bases between. Germline CDR1 reads SGHTA; CDR2 reads FQGNSA. This CDR3 is built from 11 residues. CDR3 in amino acids: CASSLHETQYF. The CDR3 bases are TGTGCCAGCAGCTTACACGAGACCCAGTACTTC.

The gene calls are TRBV5-1 and TRBJ1-1; unclear D gene. This CDR3 is 15 amino acids long. The ends were cut back, 3 bases at V and 1 base at J, with 13 bases in the middle. Germline values: CDR1 SGHRS, CDR2 YFSETQ. The CDR3: CASSSTGNENTEAFF. The DNA for the CDR3 is TGCGCCAGCAGCTCCACCGGTAATGAGAACACTGAAGCTTTCTTT.

The gene calls are TRBV29-1 and TRBJ1-4; D uncertain. V lost 7 bases to trimming and J lost 8 bases, with 17 bases between them. The CDR3 is 13 residues long. CDR1 is SQVTM, CDR2 ANQGSEA, per germline. The CDR3 DNA reads TGCAGCGCGAGCTCTCCGCTCAGGGAAAAACTGTTTTTT. As protein: CSASSPLREKLFF.

This rearrangement joins TRBV9 to TRBJ2-7; D is unresolved. The CDR3 contains 13 residues. Trimming removed 3 bases from V and 2 bases from J, with 9 bases in between. Germline values: CDR1 SGDLS, CDR2 YYNGEE. CDR3 sequence reads: CASSGTETYEQYF. The CDR3, as DNA: TGTGCCAGCAGCGGGACCGAGACCTACGAGCAGTACTTC.

This clone appeared once. The V and J genes are TRBV7-6 and TRBJ2-2, with D possibly being TRBD1 (5 bases). The V end lost 7 bases, the J end lost 1 base, and 16 bases lay between the germline ends. From germline, CDR1 is SGHVS and CDR2 FNYEAQ. The CDR3 is 16 amino acids. The CDR3 DNA reads TGTGCCAGCATCTCACCGCTAGGGGTGAACACCGGGGAGCTGTTTTTT. This codes for CASISPLGVNTGELFF.

The chain joins TRBV2 to TRBJ1-2; 9 nucleotides match TRBD1. The CDR3 contains 14 residues. Per germline, CDR1 SNHLY and CDR2 FYNNEI. After removal of 7 bases from V and 5 bases from J, the junction contained 8 bases not matched to a gene. The CDR3 here is CASTGDREGYGYTF. The DNA for the CDR3 is TGTGCCAGCACCGGGGACAGGGAGGGTTATGGCTACACCTTC. The full variable domain, completed using reference TRBV2 and TRBJ1-2, is EPEVTQTPSHQVTQMGQEVILRCVPISNHLYFYWYRQILGQKVEFLVSFYNNEISEKSEIFDDQFSVERPDGSNFTLKIRSTKLEDSAMYFCASTGDREGYGYTFGSGTRLTVV.

The rearrangement joins TRBV6-1 to TRBJ1-2; no definite D call. V was trimmed by 0 bases and J by 4 bases, leaving 15 bases between them. CDR1 is MNHNS and CDR2 is SASEGT in the germline V gene. The length of the CDR3 is 16 residues. The CDR3 sequence: CASSEAVGLESYGYTF. CDR3 bases: TGTGCCAGCAGTGAAGCGGTTGGGTTGGAAAGCTATGGCTACACCTTC.

V and J are TRBV7-8 and TRBJ2-1, with 7 bases identical to TRBD2. Germline CDR1 and CDR2: SGHVS and FQNEAQ. V trimming: 5 bases; J trimming: 10 bases; junction bases outside the gene matches: 5. The CDR3 loop spans 12 amino acids. The CDR3: CASSLLATEQFF. The CDR3 nucleotides read TGTGCCAGCAGCCTACTAGCGACCGAGCAGTTCTTC.

The V gene is TRBV6-5, the J gene TRBJ2-7; either TRBD1 or TRBD2 may fit D (5 bases each). V lost 5 bases, J lost 0 bases, and 11 bases lay in between. Germline-derived CDR1 and CDR2 are MNHEY and SVGAGI. The CDR3 loop spans 14 amino acids. CDR3 amino acids: CASSRDGTSYEQYF. The CDR3 coding sequence is TGTGCCAGCAGTCGGGACGGCACCTCCTACGAGCAGTACTTC.

V and J are TRBV28 and TRBJ2-7, with a weak D call TRBD1 (5 bases). Germline CDR1 and CDR2: MDHEN and SYDVKM. Trimming pared 4 bases from V and 7 bases from J, leaving 11 bases between. CDR3 size: 12 residues. The DNA for the CDR3 is TGTGCCAGCAGTTCCCTACCAGGGGAGCAGTACTTC. This sequence encodes CASSSLPGEQYF.

Only one count was recorded for this clone. The chain recombines TRBV5-1 with TRBJ2-3; 7 bases match TRBD1. The J segment lost 6 bases and the V segment lost 4 bases, leaving 14 bases of the junction unmatched. This CDR3 has 16 amino acids. The V gene's germline CDR1 is SGHRS and CDR2 YFSETQ. For the CDR3, the DNA is TGCGCCAGCAGCAAATACAGGGGCGCCCAGACGGATACGCAGTATTTT. Protein: CASSKYRGAQTDTQYF.

This clone was seen just once. Other nucleotide sequences from this sample produce the same CDR3. The CDR3 protein is CASSGTGGNQPQHF. The CDR3, as DNA: TGTGCCAGCAGCGGGACAGGGGGTAATCAGCCCCAGCATTTT. V usage is TRBV2 and J usage is TRBJ1-5; 11 positions match TRBD1. V trimming: 6 bases; J trimming: 4 bases; junction bases outside the gene matches: 2. Germline V lookup: CDR1 SNHLY, CDR2 FYNNEI. The CDR3 has 14 residues.